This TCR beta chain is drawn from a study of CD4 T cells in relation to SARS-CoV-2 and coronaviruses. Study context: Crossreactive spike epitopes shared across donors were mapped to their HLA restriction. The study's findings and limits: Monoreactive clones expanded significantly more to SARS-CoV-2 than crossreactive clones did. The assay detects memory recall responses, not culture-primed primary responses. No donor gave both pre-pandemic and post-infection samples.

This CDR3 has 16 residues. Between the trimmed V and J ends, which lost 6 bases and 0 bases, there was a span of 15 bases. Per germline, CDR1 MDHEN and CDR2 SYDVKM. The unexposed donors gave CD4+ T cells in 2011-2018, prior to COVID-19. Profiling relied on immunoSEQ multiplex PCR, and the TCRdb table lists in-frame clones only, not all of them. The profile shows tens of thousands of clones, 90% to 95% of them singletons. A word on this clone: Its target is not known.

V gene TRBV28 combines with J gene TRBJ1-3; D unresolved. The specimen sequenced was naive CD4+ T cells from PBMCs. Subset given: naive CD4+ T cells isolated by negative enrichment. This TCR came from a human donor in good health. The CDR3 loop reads CASRAPDTYSGNTIYF. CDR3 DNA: TGTGCCAGCAGGGCACCCGACACCTACTCTGGAAACACCATATATTTT.